The 29 T cell receptor beta chains below come from one sample, sequenced in a study of T cell responses to AZD1222 COVID-19 vaccine. Assay used: immunoSEQ multiplex PCR; TCRdb lists only in-frame clones, some missing. The sample has over 120,000 clones, and its top ten clones hold about 2.2%. Sequencing input: peripheral blood. The receptor source for this set is an adult in good health.

V gene TRBV6-6 combines with J gene TRBJ2-1, with 12 positions matching TRBD2. Germline V gives CDR1 MNHNY, CDR2 SVGAGI (reference sequence). V dropped 6 bases and J dropped 6; count of bases not matched to a gene: 6. The CDR3 runs to 15 residues. The CDR3 nucleotides are TGTGCCAGCAGCCCTGGACTAGCGGGGATCAATGAGCAGTTCTTC. The encoded protein is CASSPGLAGINEQFF.

The chain employs TRBV7-9 and TRBJ1-1; 8 bases are shared with TRBD1. V shed 4 bases, J shed 5 bases, and the junction held 9 bases outside the gene matches. The germline V gene encodes CDR1 SEHNR and CDR2 FQNEAQ (reference sequence). CDR3 size: 15 residues. CDR3 sequence reads: CASSSPGQGRTEAFF. CDR3 nucleotide sequence: TGTGCCAGCAGCTCCCCCGGACAGGGACGAACTGAAGCTTTCTTT.

This chain connects TRBV7-2 to TRBJ2-7, with 10 positions matching TRBD1. The germline V gene encodes CDR1 SGHTA and CDR2 FQGNSA. The CDR3 covers 16 residues. V lost 5 bases to trimming and J lost 4 bases; unmatched junction nucleotides: 11. For the CDR3, the DNA is TGTGCCAGCAGCCGCGGTGGGGGACAGGGGAGTTACGAGCAGTACTTC. This encodes CASSRGGGQGSYEQYF.

The genes are TRBV4-1 and TRBJ1-5; maybe TRBD1 (6 bases). V was clipped by 4 bases and J by 4 bases, with 17 bases between them. Germline assignment: CDR1 MGHRA and CDR2 YSYEKL. The CDR3 has 16 residues. CDR3: CASSLPQGQRNQPQHF. Here the CDR3 DNA reads TGCGCCAGCAGCCTACCCCAGGGGCAGAGAAATCAGCCCCAGCATTTT.

The chain recombines TRBV5-4 with TRBJ1-1; D not certain. Trimming took off 4 bases at V and 3 bases at J, with 16 bases between the two ends. The CDR3 runs to 15 residues. Per germline, CDR1 SGHNT and CDR2 YYREEE (reference sequence). CDR3 DNA sequence: TGTGCCAGCAGCAAGCTCGGCCCCCTTGACACTGAAGCTTTCTTT. Amino acid sequence: CASSKLGPLDTEAFF. The full variable domain, completed using reference TRBV5-4 and TRBJ1-1, is ETGVTQSPTHLIKTRGQQVTLRCSSQSGHNTVSWYQQALGQGPQFIFQYYREEENGRGNFPPRFSGLQFPNYSSELNVNALELDDSALYLCASSKLGPLDTEAFFGQGTRLTVV.

This chain uses TRBV7-8 with TRBJ2-7, with a weak D call TRBD1 (5 bases). The V and J ends lost 2 bases and 2 bases respectively, with 10 bases between them. CDR3 size: 14 residues. CDR1 and CDR2 (germline): SGHVS, FQNEAQ. As DNA, the CDR3 is TGTGCCAGCAGCTTAAGCCAGGGAACCTACGAGCAGTACTTC. Translating it yields CASSLSQGTYEQYF.

The genes are TRBV6-2 or TRBV6-3 and TRBJ2-1, with D possibly matching TRBD2 (5 bases). The CDR3 runs to 17 residues. Germline V CDR1 and CDR2: MNHEY, SVGEGT. Trimming shortened V by 0 bases and J by 8 bases, and 20 bases separated the two germline ends. The CDR3 spells CASSYSMAGLGGDEQFF. The CDR3 DNA is TGTGCCAGCAGTTACTCGATGGCCGGACTCGGTGGAGATGAGCAGTTCTTC.

The chain joins TRBV20-1 to TRBJ2-7; D call uncertain. Trimming shortened V by 3 bases and J by 2 bases, and 11 bases separated the two germline ends. CDR1 is DFQATT and CDR2 is SNEGSKA in the germline V gene (reference sequence). The CDR3 covers 13 residues. In DNA form, the CDR3 reads TGCAGTGCTAGTGGGTCCATTACCTACGAGCAGTACTTC. Its protein product is CSASGSITYEQYF.

This chain uses TRBV19 with TRBJ2-3, with TRBD1 matching 11 bases. The trim removed 1 base at V and 4 bases at J, leaving 7 bases unmatched. This CDR3 comprises 17 residues. In germline, CDR1 is LNHDA, CDR2 SQIVND (reference sequence). The CDR3 DNA follows: TGTGCCAGTAGTATAGGAGGGGGACAGGGGGGATCAGATACGCAGTATTTT. Its protein is CASSIGGGQGGSDTQYF.

The chain has TRBV18 and TRBJ2-7, with 13 nucleotides matching TRBD2. The CDR3 is 15 residues long. V was pared by 6 bases and J by 7 bases, with 9 bases of the junction left unmatched. Germline CDR1 reads KGHSH; CDR2 reads LQKENI. The CDR3 loop reads CASSPGLAGSGEQYF. CDR3 bases: TGTGCCAGCTCGCCGGGACTAGCGGGATCTGGGGAGCAGTACTTC.

The chain couples TRBV19 to TRBJ2-7; 7 nucleotides align to TRBD1. Unmatched junction bases numbered 10, after V lost 3 bases and J lost 5 bases. The CDR3 is 15 amino acids. The V gene's germline CDR1 is LNHDA and CDR2 SQIVND (reference sequence). CDR3 DNA: TGTGCCAGTAGTATCACACAGGGGCCGTGGGACGAGCAGTACTTC. This sequence encodes CASSITQGPWDEQYF.

The chain carries TRBV2 and TRBJ1-1; 8 nucleotides align to TRBD1. Germline CDR1 reads SNHLY; CDR2 reads FYNNEI. The CDR3 covers 11 residues. J gave up 9 bases and V 8 bases, and 5 bases lay outside the gene matches. The CDR3 reads CASHRDRQAFF. The CDR3 region has the DNA TGTGCCAGCCACCGGGACAGGCAAGCTTTCTTT.

The chain links TRBV12-3 or TRBV12-4 to TRBJ1-2; no definite D call. This CDR3 has 12 amino acids. Between the trimmed V and J ends, which lost 3 bases and 8 bases, there was a span of 10 bases. The CDR3 spells CASSFDSGGYTF. The CDR3 DNA reads TGTGCCAGCAGTTTTGACTCGGGGGGCTACACCTTC.

The rearrangement uses TRBV2 and TRBJ2-3; D possibly corresponds to TRBD2 (6 bases). The CDR3 runs to 15 residues. V lost 3 bases to trimming and J lost 0 bases, with 10 bases between them. Germline V gene data show CDR1 as SNHLY and CDR2 as FYNNEI. CDR3: CASSEGLPSTDTQYF. The CDR3 nucleotides are TGTGCCAGCAGTGAGGGACTTCCTAGCACAGATACGCAGTATTTT.

The chain employs TRBV12-5 and TRBJ1-1; D possibly corresponds to TRBD1 (5 bases). The CDR3 is 16 amino acids. CDR1 and CDR2 (germline): LGHNT, FRNRAP. V dropped 2 bases and J dropped 1 base, with 14 bases sitting between them. The CDR3 sequence: CASGLIQGRRNTEAFF. CDR3 bases: TGTGCTAGTGGTTTGATTCAGGGTCGGAGGAACACTGAAGCTTTCTTT.

This chain links TRBV28 with TRBJ1-4; D unresolved. Germline assignment: CDR1 MDHEN and CDR2 SYDVKM. The CDR3 runs 16 residues. V was cut by 7 bases and J by 3 bases, with 18 bases left in between. CDR3 DNA: TGTGCCAGCACCAAGGGCGGGGTAACGTCTAATGAAAAACTGTTTTTT. It codes for CASTKGGVTSNEKLFF.

V usage is TRBV27 and J usage is TRBJ1-2; D is unresolved. The V gene lost 2 bases and the J gene lost 7 bases, with 14 bases spanning the gap. CDR1 is MNHEY, CDR2 SMNVEV, per germline (reference sequence). The CDR3 runs to 14 residues. The CDR3 DNA sequence: TGTGCCAGCAGTTTAGGTGCGGGCTATAGTGGCTACACCTTC. Its protein is CASSLGAGYSGYTF.

The V gene is TRBV20-1, the J gene TRBJ1-2; no clear D gene. The length of the CDR3 is 18 residues. V lost 3 bases to trimming and J lost 1 base, with 24 bases between them. Germline values: CDR1 DFQATT, CDR2 SNEGSKA (reference sequence). The CDR3 nucleotides read TGCAGTGCTAGTCTTTTATTTGCGGGAACGCCGCTTAACTATGGCTACACCTTC. Translation: CSASLLFAGTPLNYGYTF.

J is TRBJ1-2 and V is TRBV6-5; D is unclear. There are 15 residues in the CDR3. Trimming took off 7 bases at V and 3 bases at J, with 18 bases between the two ends. Germline CDR1 and CDR2: MNHEY and SVGAGI. CDR3 residues: CASMARPLDYYGYTF. The CDR3 nucleotides are TGTGCCAGCATGGCAAGACCCCTTGATTACTATGGCTACACCTTC.

V is TRBV19 and J is TRBJ2-5; D remains unclear. V was cut by 1 base and J by 5 bases, with 8 bases left in between. This CDR3 has 13 amino acids. Looked up from germline, CDR1 is LNHDA and CDR2 is SQIVND (reference sequence). DNA for the CDR3: TGTGCCAGTAGTATAGGAGGAGAGGAGACCCAGTACTTC. Protein: CASSIGGEETQYF. Combining the CDR3 with reference TRBV19 and TRBJ2-5 gives the whole variable domain DGGITQSPKYLFRKEGQNVTLSCEQNLNHDAMYWYRQDPGQGLRLIYYSQIVNDFQKGDIAEGYSVSREKKESFPLTVTSAQKNPTAFYLCASSIGGEETQYFGPGTRLLVL.

The gene calls are TRBV11-2 and TRBJ2-1; D perhaps matches TRBD2 (6 bases). V lost 3 bases and J lost 8, with 26 bases in between. The CDR3 totals 18 residues. In germline, CDR1 is SGHAT, CDR2 FQNNGV. The CDR3 DNA reads TGTGCCAGCAGCTTGTCGAGGTGGAGGGTTGGGGCTTTCGATGAGCAGTTCTTC. This gives the protein CASSLSRWRVGAFDEQFF.

The gene calls are TRBV5-4 and TRBJ1-1; D may be TRBD1 (5 bases). The CDR3 spans 14 residues. Trimming took off 0 bases at V and 2 bases at J, with 8 bases between the two ends. Germline lookup yields CDR1 SGHNT and CDR2 YYREEE (reference sequence). The CDR3 bases are TGTGCCAGCAGCTTGGACAGGACAAACACTGAAGCTTTCTTT. Translation: CASSLDRTNTEAFF.

The chain employs TRBV28 and TRBJ1-2, with D unresolved. Germline CDR1 reads MDHEN; CDR2 reads SYDVKM. CDR3 length: 15 amino acids. V was shortened by 5 bases and J by 0 bases, with 13 bases between the two germline ends. CDR3 residues: CASSPRGSPNYGYTF. CDR3 coding DNA: TGTGCCAGCAGTCCCCGAGGGTCGCCTAACTATGGCTACACCTTC.

With respect to this clone: Other DNA sequences in this sample translate to the same CDR3. This chain uses TRBV11-2 with TRBJ2-1; 7 bases agree with TRBD2. V was pared by 1 base and J by 4 bases, with 4 bases of the junction left unmatched. From germline, CDR1 is SGHAT and CDR2 FQNNGV. This CDR3 is built from 15 residues. The CDR3 loop is CASSLAGGSYNEQFF. The CDR3 DNA follows: TGTGCCAGCAGCTTAGCGGGGGGATCGTACAATGAGCAGTTCTTC.

The V and J genes are TRBV6-2 or TRBV6-3 and TRBJ1-5, with 7 bases matching TRBD1. The V gene's germline CDR1 is MNHEY and CDR2 SVGEGT. CDR3 size: 15 residues. J lost 0 bases, V lost 6 bases, and 5 bases had no gene match. The CDR3 protein is CASSFDRDSNQPQHF. CDR3 nucleotide sequence: TGTGCCAGCAGCTTTGACAGGGATAGCAATCAGCCCCAGCATTTT.

The DNA for the CDR3 is TGTGCCAGCAGACCTGGGGTTCCTAATGAAAAACTGTTTTTT. This encodes CASRPGVPNEKLFF. The J gene is TRBJ1-4, the V gene TRBV6-6; D is unresolved. CDR1 and CDR2 from the germline V gene are MNHNY and SVGAGI (reference sequence). The V and J ends lost 6 bases and 3 bases respectively, with 11 bases between them. The CDR3 is made up of 14 amino acids.

The chain combines TRBV5-1 with TRBJ1-1, with a possible D match to TRBD1 (6 bases). This CDR3 has 14 amino acids. V lost 0 bases and J 8 bases, leaving 14 bases between the germline ends. Germline V gene data show CDR1 as SGHRS and CDR2 as YFSETQ. The CDR3 spells CASSLAQGRAEAFF. The CDR3 DNA sequence: TGCGCCAGCAGCTTGGCACAGGGCCGTGCCGAAGCTTTCTTT.

The chain links TRBV20-1 to TRBJ2-2; 8 bases line up with TRBD2. The CDR3 has 15 residues. The ends lost 3 bases at V and 7 bases at J; junction bases unmatched: 10. Germline CDR1 and CDR2: DFQATT and SNEGSKA (reference sequence). In DNA, the CDR3 is TGCAGTGCTAGTATCAGCGGGGGTTCGAGCGGGGAGCTGTTTTTT. Its protein product is CSASISGGSSGELFF.

V is TRBV10-3 and J is TRBJ1-3; the D is unclear. Per the germline V gene, CDR1 is ENHRY and CDR2 is SYGVKD. The V end lost 0 bases, the J end lost 4 bases, and 4 bases lay between the germline ends. The CDR3 contains 13 residues. The CDR3 loop is CAISESRGNTIYF. The CDR3 coding sequence is TGTGCCATCAGTGAGTCCCGAGGAAACACCATATATTTT.